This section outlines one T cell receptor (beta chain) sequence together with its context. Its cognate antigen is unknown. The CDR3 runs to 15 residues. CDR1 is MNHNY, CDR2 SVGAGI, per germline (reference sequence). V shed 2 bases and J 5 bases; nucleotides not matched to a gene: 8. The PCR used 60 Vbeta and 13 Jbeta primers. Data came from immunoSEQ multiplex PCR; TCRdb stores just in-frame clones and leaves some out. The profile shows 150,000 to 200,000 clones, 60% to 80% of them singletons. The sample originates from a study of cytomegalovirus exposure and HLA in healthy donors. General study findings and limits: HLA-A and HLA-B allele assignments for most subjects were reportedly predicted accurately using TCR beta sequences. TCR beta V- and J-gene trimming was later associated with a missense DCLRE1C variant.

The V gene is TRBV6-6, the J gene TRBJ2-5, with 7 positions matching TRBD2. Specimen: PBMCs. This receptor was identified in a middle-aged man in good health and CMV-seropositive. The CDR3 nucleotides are TGTGCCAGCAGTTACGTGGGAGGGGAGTCGGAGACCCAGTACTTC. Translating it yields CASSYVGGESETQYF.